Following are 28 T cell receptor beta chains from one sample sequenced in a study of T-cell reconstitution after alpha-beta-depleted transplantation in children (dated by TCRdb to the mid-2010s). Receptors were amplified or captured by PCR. Reads for this sample came from an Illumina HiSeq 2500. TCR libraries were prepared with molecular barcoding, using unique molecular identifiers to normalize TCRbeta repertoire quantification. TCRdb handled the public reads itself, with Q25 trimming in fastp and clone calling in MiXCR, and kept productive beta chains. CDR3 protein sequences are deduplicated, and each keeps its most common genes and DNA. The sample table shows 200,000 to 250,000 distinct CDR3 sequences, and approximately 9.5% are seen once. The ten top clones hold over 5.5% of the sample. Sample: PBMCs from the stem cell graft donor, taken from the stem cell graft. These receptors were collected from a human donor who donated a stem cell graft to a child with acute lymphoblastic leukemia.

This clonotype showed up just a few times. CDR3 protein: CSARGVAGVSTRDTQYF. The CDR3 DNA is TGCAGTGCTAGAGGGGTAGCGGGAGTTTCTACACGTGATACGCAGTATTTT. This rearrangement joins TRBV20-1 to TRBJ2-3; 9 nucleotides match TRBD2. Germline CDR1 reads DFQATT; CDR2 reads SNEGSKA (reference sequence). Trimming removed 1 base from V and 6 bases from J; junction bases left unmatched: 14. The CDR3 has 17 residues.

The chain uses TRBV29-1 and TRBJ2-1; D may match TRBD1 or TRBD2 (5 bases each). Trimming removed 0 bases at V and 12 bases at J, with 12 bases between. Germline assignment: CDR1 SQVTM and CDR2 ANQGSEA. There are 12 residues in the CDR3. The chain's CDR3 is CSVEDIGTGQFF. The DNA for the CDR3 is TGCAGCGTTGAAGATATAGGGACCGGGCAGTTCTTC.

This clonotype was detected a few times. The chain links TRBV6-5 to TRBJ2-3; either TRBD1 or TRBD2 may fit D (6 bases each). Trimming left V 4 bases short and J 4 bases short, with 12 bases between. The germline V gene encodes CDR1 MNHEY and CDR2 SVGAGI. The CDR3 contains 14 residues. CDR3 amino acids: CASSSLGGPDTQYF. The CDR3 nucleotides read TGTGCCAGCAGTTCCCTCGGGGGCCCAGATACGCAGTATTTT.

The J gene is TRBJ2-7, the V gene TRBV10-2; a weak D match, TRBD1 (7 bases). The CDR3 sequence is 13 residues long. Germline V gene data show CDR1 as WSHSY and CDR2 as SAAADI. Trimming removed 8 bases at V and 2 bases at J, with 13 bases between. The CDR3: CASGGTVPYEQYF. The CDR3 DNA reads TGCGCCAGCGGGGGGACAGTTCCCTACGAGCAGTACTTC.

In DNA form, the CDR3 reads TGTGCCACCAGCAGAGATGTGGCAGTAATATCGGATGGCTACACCTTC. Protein product: CATSRDVAVISDGYTF. The chain uses TRBV15 and TRBJ1-2, with D unclear. Trimming left V 0 bases short and J 6 bases short, with 17 bases between. The germline V gene has CDR1 LNHNV and CDR2 YYDKDF (reference sequence). The CDR3 runs 16 residues.

This clonotype was detected a few times. The J gene is TRBJ2-1, the V gene TRBV25-1; TRBD2 is a possible D gene (7 bases). The V and J ends lost 6 bases and 9 bases respectively, with 24 bases between them. Germline loops: CDR1 MGHDK, CDR2 SYGVNS. CDR3 size: 16 residues. DNA for the CDR3: TGTGCCAGCAGAGGGGTTGAGGTGGGGGGGCGAAGTGAGCAGTTCTTC. Translating it yields CASRGVEVGGRSEQFF.

Ten or more counts support this clonotype. This chain connects TRBV4-1 to TRBJ1-2; D is unresolved. The CDR3 has 15 residues. Deletions cut 1 base from V and 2 bases from J, with 11 bases between. Per germline, CDR1 MGHRA and CDR2 YSYEKL. DNA for the CDR3: TGCGCCAGCAGCCAAGGTCAGAGAGGAAACTATGGCTACACCTTC. Protein sequence: CASSQGQRGNYGYTF.

The table lists this clonotype with a few counts. The chain carries TRBV5-1 and TRBJ2-2, with D perhaps matching TRBD2 (5 bases). This CDR3 spans 18 amino acids. Per the germline V gene, CDR1 is SGHRS and CDR2 is YFSETQ. V was trimmed by 4 bases and J by 1 base, leaving 20 bases between them. The CDR3 DNA sequence: TGCGCCAGCAGCCGTACTCAGAGGGATACGCAGAACACCGGGGAGCTGTTTTTT. Translating gives CASSRTQRDTQNTGELFF.

This clonotype was picked up a small number of times. The rearrangement joins TRBV4-3 to TRBJ1-2; 9 bases map to TRBD1. The CDR3 is 16 amino acids. Trimming removed 5 bases from V and 6 bases from J; junction bases left unmatched: 13. Germline V gene sequence: CDR1 LGHNA, CDR2 YSLEER. The CDR3 sequence: CASSYGGGQGTDGYTF. In DNA form, the CDR3 reads TGCGCCAGCAGCTACGGTGGGGGACAGGGCACTGATGGCTACACCTTC.

This clonotype showed up many times. The chain links TRBV4-2 to TRBJ1-3; 8 bases map to TRBD1. The CDR3 covers 15 residues. V lost 4 bases, J lost 4 bases, and 6 bases stayed unmatched. CDR1 and CDR2 from the germline V gene are LGHNA and YNFKEQ. Written as DNA, the CDR3 is TGTGCCAGCAGCCCCTCCGGGACAGGAGGAAACACCATATATTTT. Translating it yields CASSPSGTGGNTIYF.

This clonotype has a handful of counts. The gene calls are TRBV20-1 and TRBJ2-2; 7 nucleotides line up with TRBD2. The CDR3 runs to 15 residues. Germline values: CDR1 DFQATT, CDR2 SNEGSKA (reference sequence). With 0 bases clipped from V and 4 bases from J, the junction kept 5 bases outside the gene matches. The CDR3 reads CSARDSGTTTGELFF. The CDR3 DNA sequence: TGCAGTGCTAGAGATTCTGGGACTACCACCGGGGAGCTGTTTTTT.

Many counts were recorded for this clonotype. J is TRBJ1-1 and V is TRBV7-9; D gene unclear. Germline-derived CDR1 and CDR2 are SEHNR and FQNEAQ (reference sequence). The CDR3 loop spans 14 amino acids. V was shortened by 2 bases and J by 1 base, with 8 bases between the two germline ends. CDR3 in amino acids: CASSLMTRNTEAFF. The CDR3 nucleotides are TGTGCCAGCAGCTTAATGACAAGGAACACTGAAGCTTTCTTT.

This chain joins TRBV5-1 and TRBJ2-3, with 9 positions matching TRBD1. The CDR3 is made up of 14 amino acids. Germline V CDR1 and CDR2: SGHRS, YFSETQ. V lost 2 bases, J lost 5 bases, and 3 bases stayed unmatched. In DNA form, the CDR3 reads TGCGCCAGCAGCTTAGGGACAGGGAGAGATACGCAGTATTTT. Translating it yields CASSLGTGRDTQYF.

The chain uses TRBV12-3 or TRBV12-4 and TRBJ2-7; D gene unclear. The CDR3 spans 15 residues. With 5 bases removed from V and 2 bases from J, the gap between germline ends came to 16 bases. This CDR3 is CASSLRRAAAYEQYF. DNA of the CDR3: TGTGCCAGCAGTCTAAGACGGGCGGCGGCCTACGAGCAGTACTTC.

This clonotype was counted at least ten times. V usage is TRBV5-1 and J usage is TRBJ2-1, with D possibly TRBD2 on 5 matching bases. The V and J ends lost 1 base and 6 bases respectively, with 11 bases between them. Germline assignment: CDR1 SGHRS and CDR2 YFSETQ. The CDR3 runs 14 residues. CDR3 residues: CASSLSSGFNEQFF. The CDR3, as DNA: TGCGCCAGCAGCTTGTCATCGGGGTTCAATGAGCAGTTCTTC.

This chain joins TRBV5-1 and TRBJ2-1, with TRBD2 matching over 12 bases. There are 17 residues in the CDR3. CDR1 and CDR2 (germline): SGHRS, YFSETQ. Germline trimming cut 4 bases from V and 2 bases from J; bases unmatched to any gene: 7. CDR3 DNA: TGCGCCAGCAGCAACGGACTAGCGGGGCAAACCTACAATGAGCAGTTCTTC. This sequence encodes CASSNGLAGQTYNEQFF.

The chain employs TRBV18 and TRBJ2-2; D perhaps matches TRBD1 (5 bases). Trimming took 1 base from V and 1 from J, leaving 7 bases between them. CDR1 is KGHSH, CDR2 LQKENI, per germline. The CDR3 extends over 15 amino acids. The CDR3 spells CASSPQGWNTGELFF. The CDR3 region has the DNA TGTGCCAGCTCACCACAGGGGTGGAACACCGGGGAGCTGTTTTTT. Full variable domain (missing parts from reference TRBV18 and TRBJ2-2): NAGVMQNPRHLVRRRGQEARLRCSPMKGHSHVYWYRQLPEEGLKFMVYLQKENIIDESGMPKERFSAEFPKEGPSILRIQQVVRGDSAAYFCASSPQGWNTGELFFGEGSRLTVL.

This clonotype was counted at least ten times. The chain uses TRBV7-8 and TRBJ2-5; TRBD2 is a possible D gene (6 bases). V was pared by 1 base and J by 3 bases, with 6 bases between. Germline CDR1 is SGHVS and CDR2 is FQNEAQ. The length of the CDR3 is 13 residues. In DNA form, the CDR3 reads TGTGCCAGCAGCTTAGGACTAGAAGAGACCCAGTACTTC. This gives the protein CASSLGLEETQYF.

V usage is TRBV6-1 and J usage is TRBJ1-1; 10 bases are a match to TRBD1. After removal of 5 bases from V and 4 bases from J, the junction contained 10 bases not matched to a gene. The CDR3 is 16 amino acids. Germline assignment: CDR1 MNHNS and CDR2 SASEGT. The CDR3 region has the DNA TGTGCCAGCAGTCGTGAGGGACAGGGGACCCCCACTGAAGCTTTCTTT. It specifies CASSREGQGTPTEAFF.

The rearrangement links TRBV12-3 or TRBV12-4 to TRBJ1-1, with no clear D. The CDR3 runs to 15 residues. Trimming took 7 bases from V and 0 from J, leaving 15 bases between them. DNA for the CDR3: TGTGCCAGCACCCTCTCCGGAGGGCTGAACACTGAAGCTTTCTTT. It codes for CASTLSGGLNTEAFF.

This clonotype was observed many times. The chain has TRBV25-1 and TRBJ2-1; 8 bases fit TRBD1. Germline trimming cut 8 bases from V and 6 bases from J; bases unmatched to any gene: 12. This CDR3 has 15 amino acids. The V gene's germline CDR1 is MGHDK and CDR2 SYGVNS. The CDR3 sequence: CASAIGTGAPNEQFF. In DNA form, the CDR3 reads TGTGCCAGCGCCATCGGGACAGGTGCCCCCAATGAGCAGTTCTTC.

This clonotype came up a few times. The chain uses TRBV12-3 or TRBV12-4 and TRBJ1-4; D is undetermined. This CDR3 is 13 amino acids long. Trimming took off 3 bases at V and 7 bases at J, with 9 bases between the two ends. CDR3 nucleotides: TGTGCCAGCAGTTTGTCCGGAGTTGAAAAACTGTTTTTT. Translation gives CASSLSGVEKLFF.

This clonotype was picked up a small number of times. The CDR3 sequence: CSARPDGYEQYF. CDR3 nucleotides: TGCAGTGCTAGACCTGACGGCTACGAGCAGTACTTC. The chain uses TRBV20-1 and TRBJ2-7; D is uncertain. This CDR3 region has 12 residues. The V and J ends lost 2 bases and 3 bases respectively, with 8 bases between them. Germline CDR1 DFQATT, CDR2 SNEGSKA (reference sequence).

The chain combines TRBV12-3 or TRBV12-4 with TRBJ2-1; weak D call: TRBD2 (6 bases). CDR3 length equals 16 residues. The V end lost 5 bases, the J end lost 10 bases, and 24 bases lay between the germline ends. The CDR3 sequence: CASSLPQAWGEEEQFF. Written as DNA, the CDR3 is TGTGCCAGCAGTCTACCACAGGCATGGGGGGAAGAGGAGCAGTTCTTC.

This clonotype has just a few counts. The chain employs TRBV5-1 and TRBJ1-3; D call uncertain. With 0 bases removed from V and 0 bases from J, the gap between germline ends came to 13 bases. The CDR3 length is 17 residues. The germline CDR1 and CDR2 sequences are SGHRS and YFSETQ. The CDR3 spells CASSLDVSGTSGNTIYF. The CDR3 nucleotides are TGCGCCAGCAGCTTGGACGTTTCAGGAACCTCTGGAAACACCATATATTTT.

Many counts were recorded for this clonotype. The chain employs TRBV12-3 or TRBV12-4 and TRBJ1-1, with 7 bases that match TRBD1. Trimming removed 5 bases from V and 4 bases from J; junction bases left unmatched: 7. The CDR3 totals 14 residues. CDR3 in amino acids: CASSLGAGGTEAFF. The CDR3 region has the DNA TGTGCCAGCAGTCTAGGGGCAGGGGGCACTGAAGCTTTCTTT.

This clonotype was seen ten or more times. V and J are TRBV6-5 and TRBJ1-1; D possibly corresponds to TRBD1 (5 bases). Trimming shortened V by 5 bases and J by 4 bases, and 8 bases separated the two germline ends. Per the germline V gene, CDR1 is MNHEY and CDR2 is SVGAGI. This CDR3 is 12 amino acids long. The CDR3 is CASSHRGTEAFF. The CDR3 coding sequence is TGTGCCAGCAGTCATAGGGGCACTGAAGCTTTCTTT.

This clonotype has just a few counts. V gene TRBV12-3 or TRBV12-4 combines with J gene TRBJ1-2, with D uncertain. This CDR3 is built from 14 residues. V was clipped by 0 bases and J by 2 bases, with 7 bases between them. The CDR3 loop is CASSLAQRNYGYTF. Here the CDR3 DNA reads TGTGCCAGCAGTTTAGCGCAGAGAAACTATGGCTACACCTTC.